This is a list of T cell receptor beta chains from one sample in a study of molecular identifiers for immune sequencing clone quantification. Via MiXCR, TCRdb re-called the PCR reads, giving one row per CDR3 protein. The sample has a few hundred thousand distinct CDR3 sequences; roughly 24% are singletons. The sample was naive CD8+ T cells from blood, with Jurkat cell RNA spiked in. These TCRs come from a human donor in good health. Some libraries in this study had Jurkat cell RNA spiked in. Both conserved end residues are part of each CDR3. The D gene is left open where the match is weak. Clone size appears in some rows only: once, few, many, or a class for an expanded clone.

TRBV28,-,TRBJ2-3,many,TGTGCCAGCAGTTTACTGGAGGGGGCGGCAGATACGCAGTATTTT,CASSLLEGAADTQYF
TRBV7-9,-,TRBJ1-4,once,TGTGCCAGCAGCTTGCAGGGATCTTCTAATGGAAAACTGTTTTTT,CASSLQGSSNGKLFF
TRBV4-3,-,TRBJ1-4,-,TGCGCCAGCAGCCAAGATTCATCAAGGCAAGAAAAACTGTTTTTT,CASSQDSSRQEKLFF
TRBV19,TRBD2,TRBJ2-1,-,TGTGCCAGTAGTACCGGGACTAGCGGGAGTATATACAATGAGCAGTTCTTC,CASSTGTSGSIYNEQFF
TRBV6-5,-,TRBJ1-4,-,TGTGCCAGCAGTTACTCCCCCGGGGTCGATATTGAAAAACTGTTTTTT,CASSYSPGVDIEKLFF
TRBV2,-,TRBJ2-7,few,TGTGCCAGCGTGCCATACCCGGGCGAGCAGTACTTC,CASVPYPGEQYF
TRBV20-1,-,TRBJ1-3,many,TGCAGTGCTAGAGATTTGCCAGCTGGAAACACCATATATTTT,CSARDLPAGNTIYF
TRBV10-3,TRBD2,TRBJ2-1,few,TGTGCCATCAGTGAAACGGGACTAGATCCCAATGAGCAGTTCTTC,CAISETGLDPNEQFF
TRBV27,-,TRBJ1-2,-,TGTGCCAGCAGTTTATCCCAGTCTTTAGCCCATGGCTACACCTTC,CASSLSQSLAHGYTF
TRBV6-2/TRBV6-3,-,TRBJ2-7,few,TGTGCCAGCAGCCCGGACTGGGGGTTATCCGAGCAGTACTTC,CASSPDWGLSEQYF